This entry is about one T cell receptor beta chain. The antigen remains unidentified. These data belong to a study of long-term antiretroviral therapy in people with HIV. Whole-study results and caveats: Participants lacked recorded data on ART adherence, viral resistance or therapy changes. Clonotypes expanded prior to ART showed repertoire dominance at all sampled time points.

With survey level as its setting, the immunoSEQ assay was v3.0. Per sample, sequencing targeted roughly 35,000-50,000 T-cell genomes. Clones were sequenced by immunoSEQ multiplex PCR, and TCRdb holds only the in-frame ones, with some missing. The data contain about 24,000 clones, over 80% of them singletons. The origin of this receptor is a man aged 45-60 years with HIV. The sequenced sample was unsorted PBMCs, obtained 1.8 years before starting antiretroviral therapy.

CDR3 in DNA: TGTGCCAGCTCACTTGAACAGGGAAGCCAGCCCCAGCATTTT. It specifies CASSLEQGSQPQHF. The chain employs TRBV18 and TRBJ1-5; D is perhaps TRBD1 (6 bases). V gave up 4 bases and J gave up 7 bases, with 14 bases separating them. This CDR3 region has 14 residues. Germline V gene data show CDR1 as KGHSH and CDR2 as LQKENI.